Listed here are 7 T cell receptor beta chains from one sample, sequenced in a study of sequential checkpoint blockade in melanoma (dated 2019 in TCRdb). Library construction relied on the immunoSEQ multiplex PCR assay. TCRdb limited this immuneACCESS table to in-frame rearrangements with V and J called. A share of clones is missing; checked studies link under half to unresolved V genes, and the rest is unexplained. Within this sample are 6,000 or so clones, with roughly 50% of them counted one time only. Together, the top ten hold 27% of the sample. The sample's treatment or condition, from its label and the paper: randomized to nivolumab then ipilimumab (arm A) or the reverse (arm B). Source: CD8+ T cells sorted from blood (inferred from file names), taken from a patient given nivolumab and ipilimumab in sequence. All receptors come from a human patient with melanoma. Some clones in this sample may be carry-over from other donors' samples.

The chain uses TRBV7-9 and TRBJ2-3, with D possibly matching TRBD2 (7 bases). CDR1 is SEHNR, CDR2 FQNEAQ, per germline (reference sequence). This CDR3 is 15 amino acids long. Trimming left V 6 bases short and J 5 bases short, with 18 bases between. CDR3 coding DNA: TGTGCCAGCAGACAAGGGGGGGCCTTCCAAGATACGCAGTATTTT. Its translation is CASRQGGAFQDTQYF.

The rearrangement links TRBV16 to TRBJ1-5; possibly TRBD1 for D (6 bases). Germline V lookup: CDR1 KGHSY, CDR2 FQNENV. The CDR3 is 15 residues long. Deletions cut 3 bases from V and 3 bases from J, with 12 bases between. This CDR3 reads CASSQLQGLNQPQHF. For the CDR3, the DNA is TGTGCCAGCAGCCAGCTCCAGGGGCTCAATCAGCCCCAGCATTTT.

CDR3 protein: CASSSGNYAHEQYF. In DNA, the CDR3 is TGTGCCAGCAGTTCAGGTAATTACGCCCACGAGCAGTACTTC. The genes are TRBV27 and TRBJ2-7; no clear D. The CDR3 spans 14 residues. CDR1 MNHEY and CDR2 SMNVEV come from the germline V gene (reference sequence). V gave up 4 bases and J gave up 5 bases, with 15 bases separating them.

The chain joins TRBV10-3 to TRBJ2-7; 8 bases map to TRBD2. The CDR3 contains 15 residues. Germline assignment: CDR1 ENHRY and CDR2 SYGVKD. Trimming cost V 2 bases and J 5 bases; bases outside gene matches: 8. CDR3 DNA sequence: TGTGCCATCAGTGAGCCGTACTCCGGGGGGGACGAGCAGTACTTC. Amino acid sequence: CAISEPYSGGDEQYF.

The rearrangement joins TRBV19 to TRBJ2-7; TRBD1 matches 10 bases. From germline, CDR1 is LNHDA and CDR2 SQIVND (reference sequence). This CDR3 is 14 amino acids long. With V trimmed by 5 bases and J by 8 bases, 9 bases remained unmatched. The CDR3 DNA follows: TGTGCCAGTAGTTCGCGGGACAGGGGCGTGCAGCAGTACTTC. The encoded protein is CASSSRDRGVQQYF.

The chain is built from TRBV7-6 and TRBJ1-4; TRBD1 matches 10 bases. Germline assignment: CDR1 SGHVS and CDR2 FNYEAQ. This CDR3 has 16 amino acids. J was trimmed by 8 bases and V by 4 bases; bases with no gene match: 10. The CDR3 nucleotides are TGTGCCAGCAGCTACGCCCCGGACAGGGGGGGGGAAAAACTGTTTTTT. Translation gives CASSYAPDRGGEKLFF.

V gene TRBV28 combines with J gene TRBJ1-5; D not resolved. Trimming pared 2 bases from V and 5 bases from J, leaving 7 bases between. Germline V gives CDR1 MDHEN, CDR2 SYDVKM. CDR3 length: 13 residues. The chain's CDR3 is CASSLRGYQPQHF. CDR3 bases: TGTGCCAGCAGTTTACGAGGGTATCAGCCCCAGCATTTT.